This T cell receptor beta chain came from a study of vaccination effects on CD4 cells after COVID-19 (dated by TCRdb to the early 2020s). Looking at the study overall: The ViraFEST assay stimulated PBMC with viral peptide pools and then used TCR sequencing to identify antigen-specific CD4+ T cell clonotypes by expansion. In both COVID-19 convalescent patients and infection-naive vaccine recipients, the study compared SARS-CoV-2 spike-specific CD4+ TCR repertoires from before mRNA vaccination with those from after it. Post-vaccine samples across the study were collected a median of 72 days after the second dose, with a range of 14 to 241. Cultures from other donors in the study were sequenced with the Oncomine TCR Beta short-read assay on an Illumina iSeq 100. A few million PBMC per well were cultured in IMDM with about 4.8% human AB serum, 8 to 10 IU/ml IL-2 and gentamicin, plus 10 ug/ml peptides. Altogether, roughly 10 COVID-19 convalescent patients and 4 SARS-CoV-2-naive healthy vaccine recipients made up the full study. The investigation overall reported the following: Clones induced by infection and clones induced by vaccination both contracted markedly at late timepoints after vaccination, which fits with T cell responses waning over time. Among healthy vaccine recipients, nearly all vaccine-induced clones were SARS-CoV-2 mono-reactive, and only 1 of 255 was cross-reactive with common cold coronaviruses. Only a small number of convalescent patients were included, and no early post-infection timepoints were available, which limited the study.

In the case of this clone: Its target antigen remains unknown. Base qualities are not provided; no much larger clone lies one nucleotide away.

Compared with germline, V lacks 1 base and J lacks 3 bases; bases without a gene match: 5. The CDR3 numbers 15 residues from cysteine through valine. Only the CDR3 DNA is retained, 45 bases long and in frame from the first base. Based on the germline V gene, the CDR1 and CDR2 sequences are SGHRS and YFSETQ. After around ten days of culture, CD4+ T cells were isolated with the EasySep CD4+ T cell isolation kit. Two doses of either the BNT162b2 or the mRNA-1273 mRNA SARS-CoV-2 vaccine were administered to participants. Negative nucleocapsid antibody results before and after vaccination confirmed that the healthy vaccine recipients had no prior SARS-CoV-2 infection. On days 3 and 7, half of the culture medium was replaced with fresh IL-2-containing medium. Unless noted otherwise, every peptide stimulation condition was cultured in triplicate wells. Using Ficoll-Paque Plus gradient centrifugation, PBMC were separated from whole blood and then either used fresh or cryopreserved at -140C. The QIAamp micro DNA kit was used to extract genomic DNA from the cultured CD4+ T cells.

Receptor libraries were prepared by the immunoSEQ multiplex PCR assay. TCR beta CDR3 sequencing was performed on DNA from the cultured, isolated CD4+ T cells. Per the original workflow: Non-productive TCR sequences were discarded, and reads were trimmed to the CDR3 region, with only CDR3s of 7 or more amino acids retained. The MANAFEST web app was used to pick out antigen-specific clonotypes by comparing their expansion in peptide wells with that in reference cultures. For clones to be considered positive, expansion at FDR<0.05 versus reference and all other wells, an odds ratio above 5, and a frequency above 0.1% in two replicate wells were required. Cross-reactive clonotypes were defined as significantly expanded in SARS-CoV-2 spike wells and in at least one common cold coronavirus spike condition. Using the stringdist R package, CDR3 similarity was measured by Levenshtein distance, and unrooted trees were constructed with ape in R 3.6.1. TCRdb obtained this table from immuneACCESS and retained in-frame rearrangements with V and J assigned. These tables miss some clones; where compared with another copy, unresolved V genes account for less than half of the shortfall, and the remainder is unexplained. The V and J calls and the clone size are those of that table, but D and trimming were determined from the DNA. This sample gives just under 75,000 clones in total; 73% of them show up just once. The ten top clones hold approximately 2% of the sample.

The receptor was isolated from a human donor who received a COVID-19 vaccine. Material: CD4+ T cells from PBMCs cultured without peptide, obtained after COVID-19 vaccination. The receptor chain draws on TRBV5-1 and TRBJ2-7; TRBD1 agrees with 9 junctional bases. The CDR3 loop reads CASSLQTGGRYEQYV. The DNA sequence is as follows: TGCGCCAGCAGCTTGCAAACAGGGGGCCGCTACGAGCAGTACGTC.